This T cell receptor (beta chain) was found in a study of blood T cell repertoires in COVID-19. Overall study context: From the United States, Italy and Spain came samples of acute and convalescent COVID-19. Sources were T cells, B-cell-depleted T cells, or PBMCs; the material itself was cDNA or gDNA.

The J segment lost 5 bases and the V segment lost 0 bases, leaving 13 bases of the junction unmatched. This CDR3 has 19 amino acids. Germline CDR1 reads LNHNV; CDR2 reads YYDKDF (reference sequence). The repertoire was sequenced with immunoSEQ multiplex PCR; TCRdb's copy has only in-frame clones and lacks some. The sample lists hundreds of thousands of clones, around 87% occurring once. The receptor's source is a woman aged 50 to 65 who had recovered from COVID-19. The sequenced material came from peripheral blood. This chain connects TRBV15 to TRBJ2-1, with 10 bases fitting TRBD2. The CDR3 protein is CATSRDYFLASGGNNEQFF. CDR3 bases: TGTGCCACCAGCAGAGATTATTTTCTGGCTAGCGGGGGTAACAATGAGCAGTTCTTC.